Included here is one T cell receptor beta chain sequence, with context. The antigen remains unidentified. This sample was included in a study of shared clonotypes between healthy human individuals. Findings of the study overall: When naive CD4 clonotypes were compared across a few donors, around 5% were shared.

Per sorted-subset replicate PCR, input was approximately 210 ng DNA, representing around 30,000 T cell genomes. Profiling relied on immunoSEQ multiplex PCR, and the TCRdb table lists in-frame clones only, not all of them. Among about 1.5 million clones listed, around 95% were seen once. The CDR3 extends over 15 amino acids. Trimming took off 3 bases at V and 11 bases at J, with 22 bases between the two ends. CDR1 and CDR2 from the germline V gene are MDHEN and SYDVKM. The sequence came from a man aged 30-40 years in good health. The sequencing sample was made of naive CD4+ T cells sorted from blood. Subset of the sample: CD45RA+ positively selected. This chain links TRBV28 with TRBJ1-1; D is perhaps TRBD1 (6 bases). For the CDR3, the DNA is TGTGCCAGCAGTTTTTTTCCAGGGGCCACCATCCGGGCTTTCTTT. Amino acid sequence: CASSFFPGATIRAFF.